This T cell receptor beta chain was captured by sequencing in a study of Graves' ophthalmopathy and Graves' hyperthyroidism. Overall study results and limits: Thyroid clonotypes that were expanded above 0.001 frequency mostly also appeared in blood.

Exclusion criteria comprised other autoimmune diseases, uncontrolled infections, pregnancy or lactation in patients. The diagnosis combined clinical symptoms, thyroxine, TRAb, thyroid ultrasound and orbital computed tomography scans. PBMCs stemmed from over 9.5 ml of fresh peripheral blood. Amplifying from RNA transcripts, the study obtained TCR beta CDR3 regions. An opening RT-PCR round employed HTBI primers and preceded a second-round multiplex PCR. TCRdb passed the multiplex PCR reads through MiXCR, listing each CDR3 protein once. The profile covers 740,000 or so distinct CDR3 sequences, with approximately 40% appearing a single time and 44% taken by the ten largest. V was shortened by 5 bases and J by 5 bases, with 13 bases between the two germline ends. Germline loops: CDR1 SNHLY, CDR2 FYNNEI. This CDR3 contains 13 residues. Concerning this clonotype: Its antigen is unidentified.

J is TRBJ2-7 and V is TRBV2, with D perhaps matching TRBD1 (5 bases). The receptor's source is an adult man with Graves' ophthalmopathy. Sequenced input: peripheral blood. In nucleotides, the CDR3 is TGTGCCAGCAGTTATGGTGGGGCAGACGAGCAGTACTTC. Translation gives CASSYGGADEQYF. The full variable domain, completed using reference TRBV2 and TRBJ2-7, is EPEVTQTPSHQVTQMGQEVILRCVPISNHLYFYWYRQILGQKVEFLVSFYNNEISEKSEIFDDQFSVERPDGSNFTLKIRSTKLEDSAMYFCASSYGGADEQYFGPGTRLTVT.